A selection of T cell receptor beta chains follows, all from one sample in a study of PD-1 blockade in classical Hodgkin lymphoma. Using immunoSEQ multiplex PCR, the repertoire was profiled, and TCRdb retains in-frame clones only, with some absent. The sample holds about 25,000 clones; roughly 80% are singletons and the top ten take 3% to 4%. The sequences come from CD4+ T cells from blood, collected before the fourth cycle of nivolumab. Receptors were obtained from a human donor with classical Hodgkin lymphoma. The CDR3 runs from the conserved cysteine through the conserved F or W. The D gene is left open where the match is weak. For some rows the clone size is stated as once, few or many, or as a class when expanded; others skip it.

j_call clone_size d_call v_call cdr3_nt cdr3_aa
TRBJ2-1 - TRBD2 TRBV7-2 TGTGCCAGCAGCTTAGCTGCTAGCGGGGGGTACAATGAGCAGTTCTTC CASSLAASGGYNEQFF
TRBJ1-1 - - TRBV11-3 TGTGCCAGCAGCTTGGAGGGGAACACTGAAGCTTTCTTT CASSLEGNTEAFF
TRBJ2-1 - - TRBV7-9 TGTGCCAGCAGCTTAGTAGACAGAATCTACAATGAGCAGTTCTTC CASSLVDRIYNEQFF
TRBJ2-1 - - TRBV6-1 TGTGCCAGCAGTGAATATGTGGGGGTTTACAATGAGCAGTTCTTC CASSEYVGVYNEQFF
TRBJ1-3 - TRBD1 TRBV6-5 TGTGCCAGCAGTTCCCCCGACAGGGGCTCTGGAAACACCATATATTTT CASSSPDRGSGNTIYF
TRBJ2-5 - TRBD1 TRBV18 TGTGCCAGCTCACCAGGCAGGGGGCTAGGAGAGACCCAGTACTTC CASSPGRGLGETQYF
TRBJ2-7 once TRBD2 TRBV9 TGTGCCAGCAGCGGCCCCGGACTAGCTTACGAGCAGTACTTC CASSGPGLAYEQYF
TRBJ1-2 - - TRBV28 TGTGCCAGCGGTTTCGGGAGTGTCTATGGCTACACCTTC CASGFGSVYGYTF
TRBJ1-3 - TRBD1 TRBV28 TGTGCCAGCATCACAGGGGATGGAAACACCATATATTTT CASITGDGNTIYF
TRBJ2-4 few - TRBV28 TGTGCCAGCAGCACTTTCCAGTACCTAGCCAAAAACATTCAGTACTTC CASSTFQYLAKNIQYF
TRBJ1-1 - - TRBV18 TGTGCCAGCTCAGGGCGGACGGAGGTCACTGAAGCTTTCTTT CASSGRTEVTEAFF
TRBJ1-2 once - TRBV6-6 TGTGCCAGCAGTTACTCGATAGGTACGGGTGGCTACACCTTC CASSYSIGTGGYTF
TRBJ2-2 - TRBD1 TRBV7-8 TGTGCCAGCAGCAGGGGACAGGACGGGGAGCTGTTTTTT CASSRGQDGELFF
TRBJ1-1 few TRBD1 TRBV2 TGTGCCAGCAGGGGAGACAGGGTGGGTAACACTGAAGCTTTCTTT CASRGDRVGNTEAFF
TRBJ1-1 - - TRBV10-3 TGTGCCATCAGGGAGACGGCCCTGAACACTGAAGCTTTCTTT CAIRETALNTEAFF